The 10 T cell receptor beta chains below were found in one sample sequenced in a study of siplizumab effects on memory and regulatory T cells. The repertoire was sequenced with immunoSEQ multiplex PCR; TCRdb's copy has only in-frame clones and lacks some. The table shows nearly 85,000 clones, with roughly 94% occurring only once. The source material was CD8+ T cells sorted from blood. The receptor source for this set is a human donor in good health.

This chain uses TRBV19 with TRBJ1-2; tentative D call: TRBD1 (5 bases). Germline CDR1 reads LNHDA; CDR2 reads SQIVND (reference sequence). Trimming took 5 bases from V and 4 from J, leaving 11 bases between them. CDR3 length equals 13 residues. The CDR3 region is CASSPGAFYGYTF. The CDR3 DNA follows: TGTGCCAGTAGTCCCGGGGCCTTCTATGGCTACACCTTC. The variable domain in full, completed from reference TRBV19 and TRBJ1-2, reads DGGITQSPKYLFRKEGQNVTLSCEQNLNHDAMYWYRQDPGQGLRLIYYSQIVNDFQKGDIAEGYSVSREKKESFPLTVTSAQKNPTAFYLCASSPGAFYGYTFGSGTRLTVV.

The chain combines TRBV9 with TRBJ1-5, with TRBD1 matching 7 bases. Germline V CDR1 and CDR2: SGDLS, YYNGEE. V dropped 4 bases and J dropped 4; count of bases not matched to a gene: 5. This CDR3 has 14 amino acids. The CDR3 bases are TGTGCCAGCAGCCCAGGGACAGAAAATCAGCCCCAGCATTTT. It is translated as CASSPGTENQPQHF.

This clone was observed a single time. The rearrangement links TRBV12-2 to TRBJ2-3; the table's D gene call, TRBD2, was not cross checked with the DNA. TRBV12-2 is listed as a pseudogene. The CDR3 runs 18 residues. DNA of the CDR3: TGTGCAAGTCGCTCGGGACTAGCGGGGGGGCGCCGGGGCGGTACGCAGTATTTT. Translation gives CASRSGLAGGRRGGTQYF.

The V call is TRBV28, the J call TRBJ2-7; 9 nucleotides align to TRBD2. V was clipped by 5 bases and J by 5 bases; unmatched bases: 16. Germline V gene sequence: CDR1 MDHEN, CDR2 SYDVKM. CDR3 length equals 17 residues. CDR3 amino acids: CASSPLKYSGRSHEQYF. The CDR3 DNA follows: TGTGCCAGCAGTCCTCTTAAATATAGCGGGAGAAGCCACGAGCAGTACTTC.

The chain carries TRBV19 and TRBJ2-2; D gene ambiguous. The CDR3 is 12 amino acids. The germline V gene has CDR1 LNHDA and CDR2 SQIVND (reference sequence). V dropped 4 bases and J dropped 6 bases, with 6 bases sitting between them. The CDR3 DNA is TGTGCCAGTAGTACAATTTCCGGGGAGCTGTTTTTT. Residues: CASSTISGELFF.

This rearrangement joins TRBV15 to TRBJ2-7; no clear D gene. Trimming cost V 6 bases and J 0 bases, with 9 bases left between them. The germline CDR1 and CDR2 sequences are LNHNV and YYDKDF (reference sequence). This CDR3 is 13 amino acids long. In nucleotides, the CDR3 is TGTGCCACCAGAGGAGCTGGCTCCTACGAGCAGTACTTC. This sequence encodes CATRGAGSYEQYF.

V usage is TRBV10-3 and J usage is TRBJ2-7; 11 nucleotides agree with TRBD2. V lost 6 bases, J lost 2 bases, and 3 bases stayed unmatched. Germline V lookup: CDR1 ENHRY, CDR2 SYGVKD. The CDR3 totals 14 residues. The CDR3, as DNA: TGTGCCATCAGCTCGGGACTAGCGGCCTACGAGCAGTACTTC. Protein product: CAISSGLAAYEQYF.

The chain couples TRBV4-1 to TRBJ2-1, with 9 nucleotides matching TRBD2. V dropped 1 base and J dropped 15; count of bases not matched to a gene: 4. CDR3 length: 12 amino acids. The germline gives CDR1 MGHRA, CDR2 YSYEKL. CDR3 sequence (DNA): TGCGCCAGCAGCCAAGTGCGGGAGGGCCTGTTCTTC. Protein: CASSQVREGLFF.

This chain links TRBV7-2 with TRBJ2-7; 10 positions match TRBD2. This CDR3 has 16 amino acids. With 6 bases clipped from V and 5 bases from J, the junction kept 13 bases outside the gene matches. Germline CDR1 reads SGHTA; CDR2 reads FQGNSA. Here the CDR3 DNA reads TGTGCCAGCAGTTACCTAGCGGGAGCGGGTAGCGACGAGCAGTACTTC. Protein sequence: CASSYLAGAGSDEQYF.

Only a few counts were recorded for this clone. The chain has TRBV27 and TRBJ1-1; D call uncertain. V was shortened by 8 bases and J by 0 bases, with 10 bases between the two germline ends. The CDR3 covers 13 residues. Germline values: CDR1 MNHEY, CDR2 SMNVEV (reference sequence). DNA for the CDR3: TGTGCCAGCGGTGGTCGTATGAACACTGAAGCTTTCTTT. Protein product: CASGGRMNTEAFF.